The present T cell receptor (beta chain) was sequenced within a study of blood T cells in healthy people across ages. Through a sample-barcoded 5' primer and a J-beta primer mix, a second PCR was run for about 6 to 11 cycles. TCRdb processed the 5' RACE reads anew with MiXCR; each CDR3 protein has one entry. The sample shows roughly 680,000 distinct CDR3 sequences, about 21% of them seen only once. Per individual sample, total RNA of at least 5 micrograms was extracted. This clonotype was recorded a few times. Its antigen is undetermined. The study's findings and limits: Nothing was known about donor CMV status, and this possibly confounded expanded clonotype changes.

Specimen: blood. The sequence was obtained from a man in his sixties or seventies in good health.

The CDR3 region is CASSPSGLGRLEQYF. The CDR3 coding sequence is TGTGCCAGCAGCCCATCGGGACTAGGGAGGCTAGAGCAGTACTTC. The chain joins TRBV7-6 to TRBJ2-7; TRBD2 matches 8 bases. The CDR3 runs 15 residues. Trimming removed 5 bases from V and 7 bases from J; junction bases left unmatched: 13. In germline, CDR1 is SGHVS, CDR2 FNYEAQ.